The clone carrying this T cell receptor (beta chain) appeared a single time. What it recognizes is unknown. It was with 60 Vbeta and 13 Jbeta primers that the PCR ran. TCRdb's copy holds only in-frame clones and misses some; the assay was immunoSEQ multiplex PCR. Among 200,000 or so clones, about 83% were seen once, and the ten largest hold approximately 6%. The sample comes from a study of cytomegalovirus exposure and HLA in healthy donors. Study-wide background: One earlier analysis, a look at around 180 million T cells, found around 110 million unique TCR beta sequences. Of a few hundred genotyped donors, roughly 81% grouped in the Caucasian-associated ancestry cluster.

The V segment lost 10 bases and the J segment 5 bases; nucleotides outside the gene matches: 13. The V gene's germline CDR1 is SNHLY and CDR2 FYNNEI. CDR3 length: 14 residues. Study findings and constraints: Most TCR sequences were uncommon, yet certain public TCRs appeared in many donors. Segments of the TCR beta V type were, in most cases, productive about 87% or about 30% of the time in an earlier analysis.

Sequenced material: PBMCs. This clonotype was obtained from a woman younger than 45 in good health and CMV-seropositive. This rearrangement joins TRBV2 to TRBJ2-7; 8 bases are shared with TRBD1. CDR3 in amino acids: CATRPYRTGNEQYF. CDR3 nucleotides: TGTGCCACACGCCCCTATCGGACAGGGAACGAGCAGTACTTC.